A selection of T cell receptor beta chains follows, all from one sample in a study of blood T cell repertoires in COVID-19. The table came from immunoSEQ multiplex PCR; TCRdb's copy has only in-frame clones and leaves some out. Here the sample spans about 270,000 clones, 86% being singletons. Sequencing was carried out using peripheral blood. These receptors came from a woman aged 60 to 75 who had recovered from COVID-19. The CDR3 runs from the conserved cysteine through the conserved F or W. Each record gives: V gene, J gene, D gene, clone size, CDR3 protein, CDR3 DNA. The D gene is left open where the match is weak. Size is omitted from some rows. Given values are once, few, many or a class for expanded clones.

>TRBV11-3|TRBJ2-1|TRBD1|NA
CASSDRQGFHNEQFF
TGTGCCAGCAGCGATCGACAGGGGTTCCACAATGAGCAGTTCTTC
>TRBV5-1|TRBJ1-1|TRBD1|NA
CASSFGTGGTEAFF
TGCGCCAGCAGCTTCGGGACAGGGGGGACTGAAGCTTTCTTT
>TRBV2|TRBJ1-6|NA|few
CASSEFLQGPAKGSSLHF
TGTGCCAGCAGCGAATTTCTTCAGGGTCCGGCCAAGGGGTCGTCCCTCCACTTT
>TRBV6-2/TRBV6-3|TRBJ1-1|NA|NA
CASSYSEVTEAFF
TGTGCCAGCAGTTACTCAGAGGTCACTGAAGCTTTCTTT
>TRBV18|TRBJ2-1|NA|NA
CASSPGANEQFF
TGTGCCAGCTCACCTGGGGCCAACGAGCAGTTCTTC
>TRBV4-1|TRBJ2-7|NA|NA
CASSQDRPGGVLSYEQYF
TGCGCCAGCAGCCAAGATCGGCCGGGCGGGGTCCTCTCCTACGAGCAGTACTTC
>TRBV7-2|TRBJ2-1|TRBD1|NA
CASSLEQGAMNEQFF
TGTGCCAGCAGCTTAGAACAGGGGGCGATGAATGAGCAGTTCTTC
>TRBV10-3|TRBJ2-3|NA|NA
CAGKGGEITDTQYF
TGTGCTGGGAAGGGCGGGGAAATCACAGATACGCAGTATTTT
>TRBV6-5|TRBJ1-3|TRBD1|NA
CASSSWDRTSGNTIYF
TGTGCCAGCAGTTCATGGGACAGGACGTCTGGAAACACCATATATTTT
>TRBV28|TRBJ2-1|NA|NA
CASSAPSFTSSNEQFF
TGTGCCAGCAGTGCTCCCTCCTTCACTTCCTCCAATGAGCAGTTCTTC
>TRBV12-3/TRBV12-4|TRBJ1-1|NA|NA
CASRQSEWAEAFF
TGTGCCAGTCGACAGAGTGAATGGGCTGAAGCTTTCTTT
>TRBV7-7|TRBJ2-3|NA|NA
CASSQGRGVTDTQYF
TGTGCTAGCAGTCAAGGCAGAGGAGTCACAGATACGCAGTATTTT
>TRBV9|TRBJ1-6|TRBD1|NA
CASSVGTGYSNSPLHF
TGTGCCAGCAGCGTAGGGACAGGGTATTCTAATTCACCCCTCCACTTT
>TRBV6-5|TRBJ1-1|TRBD1|NA
CASSPSGQSEAFF
TGTGCCAGCTCCCCTTCGGGACAGAGTGAAGCTTTCTTT
>TRBV7-9|TRBJ2-7|TRBD1|NA
CASSFRGTDEQYF
TGTGCCAGCAGCTTCCGAGGGACAGACGAGCAGTACTTC
>TRBV7-6|TRBJ2-5|TRBD1|NA
CASTKGAKETQYF
TGTGCCAGCACCAAGGGGGCAAAAGAGACCCAGTACTTC
>TRBV15|TRBJ1-4|NA|NA
CATSRGREVTNEKLFF
TGTGCCACCAGCAGGGGCAGGGAAGTCACTAATGAAAAACTGTTTTTT
>TRBV2|TRBJ2-5|NA|NA
CASSEEGRETQYF
TGTGCCAGCAGTGAAGAGGGGCGGGAGACCCAGTACTTC
>TRBV10-3|TRBJ2-3|NA|NA
CAISESWGLTDTQYF
TGTGCCATCAGTGAGTCGTGGGGGCTGACAGATACGCAGTATTTT
>TRBV3-1/TRBV3-2|TRBJ1-1|NA|NA
CASSPETNTEAFF
TGTGCCAGCAGCCCAGAAACTAACACTGAAGCTTTCTTT
>TRBV28|TRBJ2-3|TRBD2|NA
CASSLRLASGGPSTDTQYF
TGTGCCAGCAGTTTAAGGTTGGCTAGCGGGGGGCCTAGCACAGATACGCAGTATTTT
>TRBV19|TRBJ2-5|NA|NA
CASSRGPETQYF
TGTGCCAGTAGTAGGGGGCCAGAGACCCAGTACTTC